This T cell receptor beta chain was recovered during a study of blood T cells in healthy people across ages. For the second PCR, which ran for roughly 7 to 11 cycles, a sample-barcoded 5' primer and a J-beta primer mix were used. TCRdb reprocessed the 5' RACE reads with MiXCR, giving one entry per CDR3 protein. The repertoire holds approximately 780,000 distinct CDR3 sequences, about 26% seen once, with under 3% in the top ten. These sequences were also reported in another study, on T cells of mothers and their children.

This sequence originates from a boy aged 5 to 17 in good health. Sequenced: blood.

The CDR3 region is CASRYGPQNIQYF. The CDR3 DNA reads as TGTGCCAGCAGGTACGGACCGCAGAACATTCAGTACTTC. This chain uses TRBV12-3 or TRBV12-4 with TRBJ2-4; no clear D. V lost 6 bases to trimming and J lost 7 bases, with 13 bases between them. The CDR3 has 13 amino acids.